The 22 T cell receptor beta chains in this list originate from one sample, sequenced in a study of blood T cell repertoires in COVID-19. Assay used: immunoSEQ multiplex PCR; TCRdb lists only in-frame clones, some missing. Of 100,000 to 150,000 clones listed, approximately 86% are singletons. Sequencing was performed on peripheral blood. All receptors derive from a woman aged 65 to 85 with COVID-19, enrolled during active disease.

The rearrangement joins TRBV28 to TRBJ1-5; no firm D call. V was clipped by 7 bases and J by 4 bases, with 11 bases between them. The germline CDR1 and CDR2 sequences are MDHEN and SYDVKM. CDR3 size: 13 residues. The CDR3, as DNA: TGTGCCAGCACCGTCGCGGGAAATCAGCCCCAGCATTTT. Amino acid sequence: CASTVAGNQPQHF.

The chain carries TRBV28 and TRBJ2-7; D is ambiguous. The CDR3 spans 13 residues. Germline CDR1 reads MDHEN; CDR2 reads SYDVKM. The germline V and J ends were trimmed by 3 bases and 2 bases, with 8 bases remaining between them. The CDR3 DNA reads TGTGCCAGCAGTTTTACAAATACCTACGAGCAGTACTTC. Its protein product is CASSFTNTYEQYF.

This chain links TRBV3-1 (or the pseudogene TRBV3-2) with TRBJ1-6, with TRBD1 matching 8 bases. Per germline, CDR1 LGHDT and CDR2 YNNKEL (reference sequence). This CDR3 region has 20 residues. The V segment lost 1 base and the J segment 6 bases; nucleotides outside the gene matches: 17. The CDR3: CASSQAYGSRGRGPNSPLHF. The DNA of the CDR3 is TGTGCCAGCAGCCAAGCTTACGGGTCCCGGGGCAGGGGGCCTAATTCACCCCTCCACTTT.

The chain joins TRBV19 to TRBJ2-7, with D possibly being TRBD2 (6 bases). V was clipped by 4 bases and J by 7 bases, with 23 bases between them. The germline CDR1 and CDR2 sequences are LNHDA and SQIVND (reference sequence). The CDR3 totals 16 residues. CDR3 in amino acids: CASSSRELTPLREQYF. The CDR3 DNA reads TGTGCCAGTAGTAGCCGGGAGCTCACTCCATTACGTGAGCAGTACTTC.

The rearrangement uses TRBV6-5 and TRBJ1-5; tentative D call: TRBD1 (5 bases). CDR3 size: 13 residues. V lost 7 bases and J lost 6, with 13 bases in between. In germline, CDR1 is MNHEY, CDR2 SVGAGI. CDR3 bases: TGTGCCAGCAAGTCCAGGGAGGGTCAGCCCCAGCATTTT. Its translation: CASKSREGQPQHF.

For the CDR3, the DNA is TGCGCCAGCAGTGGGGGGCCCGCCGGGGAGCTGTTTTTT. It encodes CASSGGPAGELFF. The chain employs TRBV10-2 and TRBJ2-2; the D gene is possibly TRBD1 (6 bases). The V gene's germline CDR1 is WSHSY and CDR2 SAAADI. The CDR3 has 13 residues. Trimming pared 4 bases from V and 6 bases from J, leaving 9 bases between.

The table lists this clone with a few counts. This chain links TRBV4-1 with TRBJ1-2, with a weak D call TRBD1 (6 bases). The CDR3 totals 16 residues. The V end was cut by 0 bases, the J end by 4 bases, with 15 bases between. Germline assignment: CDR1 MGHRA and CDR2 YSYEKL. CDR3 DNA: TGCGCCAGCAGCCAAGAATGGACAGAGCAACTCTATGGCTACACCTTC. Translated: CASSQEWTEQLYGYTF.

The chain recombines TRBV5-1 with TRBJ1-5; 7 bases align to TRBD1. This CDR3 is 18 amino acids long. J gave up 2 bases and V 4 bases, and 15 bases lay outside the gene matches. Germline V gene lookup returns CDR1 SGHRS and CDR2 YFSETQ. CDR3 nucleotides: TGCGCCAGCAGCCACCGGGACAGACCCCCGCTGCGCAATCAGCCCCAGCATTTT. It is translated as CASSHRDRPPLRNQPQHF.

CDR3 region: CASSQDWEGVNTEAFF. The CDR3 DNA is TGCGCCAGCAGCCAAGATTGGGAGGGTGTGAACACTGAAGCTTTCTTT. The chain couples TRBV4-1 to TRBJ1-1, with D hard to call. Trimming shortened V by 0 bases and J by 0 bases, and 11 bases separated the two germline ends. Germline V gene lookup returns CDR1 MGHRA and CDR2 YSYEKL. The CDR3 covers 16 residues.

This clone was detected once. The rearrangement links TRBV28 to TRBJ1-2; 7 bases are a match to TRBD1. The CDR3 contains 15 residues. The germline V gene encodes CDR1 MDHEN and CDR2 SYDVKM. Trimming took 7 bases from V and 2 from J; bases not matched to a gene: 10. CDR3 nucleotide sequence: TGTGCCAGCACTCCTGGGGACAGAAAGAACTATGGCTACACCTTC. Protein product: CASTPGDRKNYGYTF.

The chain carries TRBV3-1 (or the pseudogene TRBV3-2) and TRBJ2-1; D is unresolved. CDR3 length: 12 amino acids. Per the germline V gene, CDR1 is LGHDT and CDR2 is YNNKEL (reference sequence). With 1 base removed from V and 10 bases from J, the gap between germline ends came to 8 bases. CDR3 DNA sequence: TGTGCCAGCAGCCAAGCAGTCGGGGAGCAGTTCTTC. Translation: CASSQAVGEQFF.

The chain combines TRBV15 with TRBJ2-7; 8 nucleotides line up with TRBD2. V trimming: 6 bases; J trimming: 1 base; junction bases outside the gene matches: 5. Germline V gives CDR1 LNHNV, CDR2 YYDKDF (reference sequence). The CDR3 has 14 residues. The CDR3 sequence is CATRTRGDSYEQYF. The CDR3 nucleotides read TGTGCCACCAGAACGCGGGGGGATTCCTACGAGCAGTACTTC.

The CDR3 region is CASRDYRGSGNTIYF. CDR3 DNA: TGTGCCAGCAGAGATTACAGGGGCTCTGGAAACACCATATATTTT. The chain uses TRBV6-5 and TRBJ1-3, with 7 positions matching TRBD1. The length of the CDR3 is 15 residues. The trim removed 6 bases at V and 0 bases at J, leaving 5 bases unmatched. In germline, CDR1 is MNHEY, CDR2 SVGAGI.

Only a few counts were recorded for this clone. The V call is TRBV2, the J call TRBJ2-3; maybe TRBD2 (6 bases). Between the trimmed V and J ends, which lost 11 bases and 4 bases, there was a span of 22 bases. Germline lookup yields CDR1 SNHLY and CDR2 FYNNEI. The CDR3 runs 15 residues. CDR3 in amino acids: CAGKNWGEGSDTQYF. CDR3 nucleotide sequence: TGTGCCGGGAAGAATTGGGGGGAAGGGTCAGATACGCAGTATTTT.

This chain uses TRBV3-1 (or the pseudogene TRBV3-2) with TRBJ1-4; D is possibly TRBD1 (6 bases). V lost 6 bases, J lost 7 bases, and 18 bases lay in between. The germline gives CDR1 LGHDT, CDR2 YNNKEL (reference sequence). The CDR3 has 15 residues. The CDR3: CASRDLGGIGEKLFF. CDR3 DNA: TGTGCCAGCAGAGACCTAGGGGGTATCGGTGAAAAACTGTTTTTT.

J is TRBJ1-1 and V is TRBV6-5; 9 nucleotides match TRBD1. The germline CDR1 and CDR2 sequences are MNHEY and SVGAGI. This CDR3 has 14 residues. With V trimmed by 5 bases and J by 5 bases, 6 bases remained unmatched. CDR3 DNA sequence: TGTGCCAGCAGTCGAACCGGACAGGGGACTGAAGCTTTCTTT. Amino acids: CASSRTGQGTEAFF.

This chain joins TRBV3-1 (or the pseudogene TRBV3-2) and TRBJ2-2; D is perhaps TRBD1 (6 bases). V was shortened by 4 bases and J by 4 bases, with 13 bases between the two germline ends. Germline CDR1 and CDR2: LGHDT and YNNKEL (reference sequence). There are 15 residues in the CDR3. This chain's CDR3 is CASSPQGSGTGELFF. The CDR3 DNA is TGTGCCAGCAGCCCACAGGGTAGTGGCACCGGGGAGCTGTTTTTT.

The V gene is TRBV9, the J gene TRBJ1-3; TRBD1 agrees at 8 bases. Germline assignment: CDR1 SGDLS and CDR2 YYNGEE. The CDR3 is made up of 16 amino acids. V lost 5 bases and J lost 0; bases outside the gene matches: 7. The CDR3 nucleotides read TGTGCCAGCAGTGGACAGGGACACCTCTCTGGAAACACCATATATTTT. Translation gives CASSGQGHLSGNTIYF. Together with reference TRBV9 and TRBJ1-3, the CDR3 gives the full variable domain: DSGVTQTPKHLITATGQRVTLRCSPRSGDLSVYWYQQSLDQGLQFLIQYYNGEERAKGNILERFSAQQFPDLHSELNLSSLELGDSALYFCASSGQGHLSGNTIYFGEGSWLTVV.

The CDR3 DNA reads as TGTGCCAGCAGCTTGGGGTGGGAGGACACCTACGAGCAGTACTTC. It codes for CASSLGWEDTYEQYF. The rearrangement links TRBV11-2 to TRBJ2-7; a possible D gene is TRBD2 (6 bases). The CDR3 covers 15 residues. CDR1 is SGHAT and CDR2 is FQNNGV in the germline V gene. Trimming cost V 3 bases and J 2 bases, with 14 bases left between them.

J is TRBJ2-7 and V is TRBV6-5; TRBD1 agrees at 8 bases. The germline V gene encodes CDR1 MNHEY and CDR2 SVGAGI. V trimming: 6 bases; J trimming: 3 bases; junction bases outside the gene matches: 10. The length of the CDR3 is 15 residues. DNA for the CDR3: TGTGCCAGCAGCGCGGGACAGGAAAAGCGCTACGAGCAGTACTTC. As protein: CASSAGQEKRYEQYF.

The CDR3 DNA sequence: TGTGCCAGCAGTACAAACCCCGGGACAGTACGCTCACCCCTCCACTTT. Its translation is CASSTNPGTVRSPLHF. This chain joins TRBV28 and TRBJ1-6; 7 bases align to TRBD1. The trim removed 5 bases at V and 10 bases at J, leaving 14 bases unmatched. The CDR3 covers 16 residues. Germline-derived CDR1 and CDR2 are MDHEN and SYDVKM.

This clone was observed a handful of times. The chain couples TRBV6-5 to TRBJ1-2, with D perhaps TRBD1 (6 bases). Germline V CDR1 and CDR2: MNHEY, SVGAGI. Trimming shortened V by 6 bases and J by 7 bases, and 21 bases separated the two germline ends. CDR3 length equals 15 residues. The CDR3 here is CASSSMQGGGGGYTF. CDR3 nucleotide sequence: TGTGCCAGCAGCTCAATGCAGGGAGGGGGGGGTGGCTACACCTTC.